This passage covers 29 T cell receptor beta chains from one sample sequenced in a study of blood T cell repertoires in COVID-19. Here immunoSEQ multiplex PCR was the method, and the copy in TCRdb shows in-frame clones only, minus some. The sample consists of about 190,000 clones, about 88% of them appearing once. The sample was peripheral blood. The receptors here all came from a woman aged 40 to 49 who had recovered from COVID-19.

The chain combines TRBV6-1 with TRBJ1-3; D is perhaps TRBD1 (6 bases). The CDR3 is made up of 17 amino acids. The ends were cut back, 1 base at V and 0 bases at J, with 13 bases in the middle. CDR1 and CDR2 (germline): MNHNS, SASEGT. The CDR3 is CASSEGTVMFSGNTIYF. The CDR3 bases are TGTGCCAGCAGTGAAGGGACAGTTATGTTCTCTGGAAACACCATATATTTT.

The chain is built from TRBV2 and TRBJ1-5; the D is unclear. The CDR3 extends over 11 amino acids. The V and J ends lost 5 bases and 9 bases respectively, with 8 bases between them. The germline V gene has CDR1 SNHLY and CDR2 FYNNEI. As DNA, the CDR3 is TGTGCCAGCAGTCTAACCCCGCCCCAGCATTTT. This gives the protein CASSLTPPQHF.

The gene calls are TRBV10-3 and TRBJ1-2; possible D gene TRBD1, 6 bases. The germline gives CDR1 ENHRY, CDR2 SYGVKD. The CDR3 spans 14 residues. Trimming removed 6 bases at V and 4 bases at J, with 15 bases between. This chain's CDR3 is CAISAGGQPYGYTF. CDR3 DNA: TGTGCCATCAGCGCAGGCGGACAGCCCTATGGCTACACCTTC.

This chain links TRBV18 with TRBJ1-1; D perhaps matches TRBD1 (6 bases). Germline CDR1 KGHSH, CDR2 LQKENI. The CDR3 runs 16 residues. Trimming left V 2 bases short and J 5 bases short, with 18 bases between. The CDR3 reads CASSPIQGKATTEAFF. The CDR3 coding sequence is TGTGCCAGCTCACCAATACAGGGCAAAGCGACGACTGAAGCTTTCTTT.

The CDR3 coding sequence is TGCGCCAGCAGCTTCGGTACCACAACAGGGAGGGGGGAAGGCTACACCTTC. It translates to CASSFGTTTGRGEGYTF. The chain employs TRBV5-1 and TRBJ1-2, with D possibly TRBD1 on 6 matching bases. Germline CDR1 reads SGHRS; CDR2 reads YFSETQ. CDR3 length: 17 residues. V lost 2 bases, J lost 8 bases, and 25 bases lay in between.

The chain employs TRBV15 and TRBJ2-2; 7 nucleotides align to TRBD2. V gave up 1 base and J gave up 0 bases; unmatched junction bases: 14. This CDR3 has 20 residues. Germline V CDR1 and CDR2: LNHNV, YYDKDF (reference sequence). CDR3 protein: CATSRVRPGPSGANTGELFF. In nucleotides, the CDR3 is TGTGCCACCAGCAGAGTGAGGCCGGGGCCTAGCGGTGCGAACACCGGGGAGCTGTTTTTT. Filled out from reference TRBV15 and TRBJ2-2, the complete variable domain reads DAMVIQNPRYQVTQFGKPVTLSCSQTLNHNVMYWYQQKSSQAPKLLFHYYDKDFNNEADTPDNFQSRRPNTSFCFLDIRSPGLGDTAMYLCATSRVRPGPSGANTGELFFGEGSRLTVL.

J is TRBJ1-5 and V is TRBV6-1; D unclear. The V end lost 6 bases, the J end lost 1 base, and 10 bases lay between the germline ends. The CDR3 loop spans 14 amino acids. CDR1 and CDR2 (germline): MNHNS, SASEGT. The CDR3 protein is CASSWAESNQPQHF. For the CDR3, the DNA is TGTGCCAGCAGCTGGGCAGAAAGCAATCAGCCCCAGCATTTT.

This chain links TRBV7-2 with TRBJ2-1, with 8 positions matching TRBD2. This CDR3 contains 16 residues. The germline V gene has CDR1 SGHTA and CDR2 FQGNSA. Germline trimming cut 0 bases from V and 9 bases from J; bases unmatched to any gene: 10. CDR3 in DNA: TGTGCCAGCAGCTTAGCCGGGACTAGTTTGGTGCGTGAGCAGTTCTTC. Protein: CASSLAGTSLVREQFF.

This sequence joins TRBV3-1 (or the pseudogene TRBV3-2) and TRBJ1-5; 7 positions match TRBD1. Trimming cost V 1 base and J 7 bases; bases outside gene matches: 7. Germline assignment: CDR1 LGHDT and CDR2 YNNKEL (reference sequence). CDR3 length: 15 amino acids. CDR3 in DNA: TGTGCCAGCAGCCAAGCAGACAGGGCGGGACAGCCCCAGCATTTT. This sequence encodes CASSQADRAGQPQHF.

V is TRBV7-2 and J is TRBJ2-3; possible D gene TRBD2, 6 bases. Germline values: CDR1 SGHTA, CDR2 FQGNSA. This CDR3 is 16 amino acids long. Trimming pared 6 bases from V and 4 bases from J, leaving 20 bases between. The DNA of the CDR3 is TGTGCCAGCAGTTTTAGACTAGGTCCCACCGCAGATACGCAGTATTTT. This encodes CASSFRLGPTADTQYF. Full variable domain (remainder filled in from reference TRBV7-2 and TRBJ2-3): GAGVSQSPSNKVTEKGKDVELRCDPISGHTALYWYRQSLGQGLEFLIYFQGNSAPDKSGLPSDRFSAERTGGSVSTLTIQRTQQEDSAVYLCASSFRLGPTADTQYFGPGTRLTVL.

The V gene is TRBV5-1, the J gene TRBJ2-3; 12 positions agree with TRBD2. This CDR3 has 16 amino acids. Per the germline V gene, CDR1 is SGHRS and CDR2 is YFSETQ. Unmatched junction bases numbered 10, after V lost 2 bases and J lost 9 bases. The CDR3 DNA is TGCGCCAGCAGCTTTCGGTCTAGCGGGAGGGAACGCACGCAGTATTTT. This translates into CASSFRSSGRERTQYF. Variable domain in full (rest from reference TRBV5-1 and TRBJ2-3): KAGVTQTPRYLIKTRGQQVTLSCSPISGHRSVSWYQQTPGQGLQFLFEYFSETQRNKGNFPGRFSGRQFSNSRSEMNVSTLELGDSALYLCASSFRSSGRERTQYFGPGTRLTVL.

CDR3 sequence (DNA): TGCAGCGTTGAGCCTCGGGAAGCTTTCTTT. It specifies CSVEPREAFF. This chain links TRBV29-1 with TRBJ1-1; no clear D. Germline V CDR1 and CDR2: SQVTM, ANQGSEA. Trimming removed 3 bases at V and 8 bases at J, with 7 bases between. The CDR3 length is 10 residues.

The V and J genes are TRBV5-1 and TRBJ1-1; 7 bases match TRBD1. This CDR3 is built from 15 residues. The trim removed 1 base at V and 6 bases at J, leaving 9 bases unmatched. Germline V gene data show CDR1 as SGHRS and CDR2 as YFSETQ. In DNA, the CDR3 is TGCGCCAGCAGCTTGAGAGACAGGGATGTCGCTGAAGCTTTCTTT. It encodes CASSLRDRDVAEAFF.

V is TRBV25-1 and J is TRBJ1-4; weak D call: TRBD1 (6 bases). Looked up from germline, CDR1 is MGHDK and CDR2 is SYGVNS. CDR3 size: 13 residues. Trimming removed 6 bases from V and 6 bases from J, with 11 bases in between. The DNA of the CDR3 is TGTGCCAGCAGCACAGGGTTACATGAAAAACTGTTTTTT. It yields the protein CASSTGLHEKLFF.

The chain uses TRBV11-3 and TRBJ1-3; D ambiguous. CDR1 and CDR2 (germline): SGHNT, YENEEA. The CDR3 is made up of 13 amino acids. V lost 5 bases and J lost 4, with 9 bases in between. CDR3 residues: CASSRDNGNTIYF. CDR3 nucleotide sequence: TGTGCCAGCAGCCGCGACAACGGAAACACCATATATTTT.

V and J are TRBV5-1 and TRBJ1-3, with 8 bases matching TRBD1. After removal of 0 bases from V and 4 bases from J, the junction contained 6 bases not matched to a gene. CDR1 SGHRS and CDR2 YFSETQ come from the germline V gene. The length of the CDR3 is 16 residues. This chain's CDR3 is CASSLALQGEGNTIYF. The CDR3 DNA reads TGCGCCAGCAGCTTGGCGCTACAGGGGGAAGGAAACACCATATATTTT.

This CDR3 reads CASGVDVGRNQPQHF. Written as DNA, the CDR3 is TGTGCTAGTGGGGTGGATGTGGGCCGTAATCAGCCCCAGCATTTT. V usage is TRBV12-5 and J usage is TRBJ1-5; no clear D gene. The CDR3 covers 15 residues. The germline V gene encodes CDR1 LGHNT and CDR2 FRNRAP. V lost 6 bases and J 4 bases, leaving 16 bases between the germline ends.

This chain links TRBV12-5 with TRBJ2-4; weak D call: TRBD2 (6 bases). Germline CDR1 is LGHNT and CDR2 is FRNRAP. This CDR3 region has 18 residues. With 5 bases removed from V and 0 bases from J, the gap between germline ends came to 20 bases. CDR3 sequence (DNA): TGTGCTAGTGGTCAATTCCAACGACGGGACTTAGCCAAAAACATTCAGTACTTC. Its translation: CASGQFQRRDLAKNIQYF.

The V gene is TRBV19, the J gene TRBJ2-7, with D possibly matching TRBD1 (5 bases). Trimming left V 6 bases short and J 0 bases short, with 12 bases between. This CDR3 region has 14 residues. The germline CDR1 and CDR2 sequences are LNHDA and SQIVND (reference sequence). The CDR3 coding sequence is TGTGCCAGTAGGACAGACTGGAGCTCCTACGAGCAGTACTTC. Its protein product is CASRTDWSSYEQYF.

This clone has just a few counts. The gene calls are TRBV18 and TRBJ1-2; 9 positions agree with TRBD1. Germline lookup yields CDR1 KGHSH and CDR2 LQKENI. The CDR3 has 16 residues. V trimming: 6 bases; J trimming: 5 bases; junction bases outside the gene matches: 13. CDR3 protein: CASSSLAGTGPYGYTF. In DNA, the CDR3 is TGTGCCAGCTCGTCCCTGGCCGGGACAGGGCCATATGGCTACACCTTC. The variable domain in full, completed from reference TRBV18 and TRBJ1-2, reads NAGVMQNPRHLVRRRGQEARLRCSPMKGHSHVYWYRQLPEEGLKFMVYLQKENIIDESGMPKERFSAEFPKEGPSILRIQQVVRGDSAAYFCASSSLAGTGPYGYTFGSGTRLTVV.

The chain has TRBV5-8 and TRBJ1-2; possibly TRBD1 for D (5 bases). The germline V gene has CDR1 SGHTS and CDR2 YDEGEE. The CDR3 runs to 13 residues. Trimming took off 4 bases at V and 6 bases at J, with 13 bases between the two ends. CDR3 DNA: TGTGCCAGCAGCGTGCCGGGGGGAGATGGCTACACCTTC. Encoded protein: CASSVPGGDGYTF.

This chain links TRBV3-1 (or the pseudogene TRBV3-2) with TRBJ2-7; 7 bases are a match to TRBD2. This CDR3 region has 14 residues. CDR1 is LGHDT and CDR2 is YNNKEL in the germline V gene (reference sequence). V lost 1 base to trimming and J lost 0 bases; unmatched junction nucleotides: 0. The CDR3 sequence is CASSQAGGSYEQYF. Written as DNA, the CDR3 is TGTGCCAGCAGCCAAGCGGGAGGCTCCTACGAGCAGTACTTC.

The V gene is TRBV10-2, the J gene TRBJ2-5; TRBD1 might be the D (6 bases). Germline V gene data show CDR1 as WSHSY and CDR2 as SAAADI. The CDR3 runs 14 residues. V was pared by 7 bases and J by 2 bases, with 14 bases between. DNA of the CDR3: TGCGCCAGCACCAGGGGAGACGGACAAGAGACCCAGTACTTC. Amino acid sequence: CASTRGDGQETQYF.

This sequence joins TRBV24-1 and TRBJ2-3; a weak D match, TRBD1 (5 bases). The CDR3 is 13 amino acids. Germline CDR1 KGHDR, CDR2 SFDVKD. V lost 5 bases and J 4 bases, leaving 9 bases between the germline ends. CDR3 amino acids: CATSGTTADTQYF. In DNA form, the CDR3 reads TGTGCCACCAGTGGGACGACAGCAGATACGCAGTATTTT.

This clone was seen a handful of times. This chain joins TRBV7-9 and TRBJ1-6; D possibly corresponds to TRBD1 (5 bases). This CDR3 contains 14 residues. Germline assignment: CDR1 SEHNR and CDR2 FQNEAQ (reference sequence). V was trimmed by 4 bases and J by 7 bases, leaving 11 bases between them. The DNA for the CDR3 is TGTGCCAGCAGCTCAACGGGGGAAAATTCACCCCTCCACTTT. It codes for CASSSTGENSPLHF.

This chain links TRBV27 with TRBJ2-7; 10 bases are a match to TRBD1. The trim removed 2 bases at V and 2 bases at J, leaving 9 bases unmatched. Germline CDR1 and CDR2: MNHEY and SMNVEV (reference sequence). The CDR3 totals 17 residues. CDR3 DNA: TGTGCCAGCAGTTTAACCTTCGGGACAGGGGATACCTACGAGCAGTACTTC. Translated: CASSLTFGTGDTYEQYF.

The V and J genes are TRBV28 and TRBJ2-7; 8 bases are shared with TRBD2. J lost 5 bases, V lost 7 bases, and 16 bases had no gene match. CDR3 length equals 16 residues. Looked up from germline, CDR1 is MDHEN and CDR2 is SYDVKM. In nucleotides, the CDR3 is TGTGCCAGCACCGCTAGGGGAGGAACCGGGGGGGACGAGCAGTACTTC. This codes for CASTARGGTGGDEQYF.

The V call is TRBV6-9, the J call TRBJ2-3; D is uncertain. Germline CDR1 and CDR2: MNHGY and SVAAGI. V lost 5 bases to trimming and J lost 6 bases, with 15 bases between them. CDR3 length: 14 residues. The CDR3, as DNA: TGTGCCAGCAGTCTACTGAGATCCGGGGATACGCAGTATTTT. This codes for CASSLLRSGDTQYF.

The V call is TRBV7-2, the J call TRBJ1-2; 8 bases fit TRBD1. Germline-derived CDR1 and CDR2 are SGHTA and FQGNSA. The CDR3 loop spans 15 amino acids. V gave up 7 bases and J gave up 8 bases; unmatched junction bases: 15. The CDR3 sequence is CASTAEPGGAKGYTF. The CDR3 DNA reads TGTGCCAGCACCGCCGAACCAGGGGGCGCGAAAGGCTACACCTTC.